The TCR beta chain under discussion was sequenced for a study of naive and memory T cell subsets. Study-level findings and limits: The power law exponent of TCR abundance differed between naive and memory cells.

CDR3 length: 14 residues. Germline V gene sequence: CDR1 SGHRS, CDR2 YFSETQ. Losses at the gene ends were 1 base for V and 3 bases for J; bases not matched to a gene: 4. This clonotype was observed at least ten times. Its target is not known. Both TRBC1 and TRBC2 were covered by a beta constant-region primer of two equimolar oligonucleotides. A 12-nucleotide UMI and the SP2 primer were added to the cDNA 3' end by oligonucleotide ligation. TCRdb analysed the UMI-ligation and nested PCR reads with MiXCR anew, one entry per CDR3 protein. The table has about 85,000 distinct CDR3 sequences, around 12% seen once. CD4 T cells were positively selected, then CD8 T cells from the CD4-negative fraction.

Input material: central memory CD4+ T cells from blood. This chain joins TRBV5-1 and TRBJ2-7; 7 nucleotides agree with TRBD2. The TCR comes from a human donor in good health. The DNA of the CDR3 is TGCGCCAGCAGCTTGACGGGGGAGGGCTACGAGCAGTACTTC. Its protein product is CASSLTGEGYEQYF.